Shown below are 3 T cell receptor beta chains from a single sample sequenced in a study of OX40 agonist ivuxolimab in advanced cancers. Method: immunoSEQ multiplex PCR; TCRdb's copy keeps in-frame clones and lacks some. The data show fewer than 75,000 clones, more than 75% seen once. The source was CD4+ or CD8+ T cells sorted from blood, collected in a trial of the OX40 agonist ivuxolimab. All receptors come from an adult with an advanced solid tumor such as melanoma, head and neck, liver or kidney cancer.

Concerning this clone itself: Other nucleotide sequences in the sample specify the same CDR3. This rearrangement joins TRBV2 to TRBJ2-1; 16 bases are shared with TRBD2. V shed 6 bases and J 7 bases; nucleotides not matched to a gene: 6. This CDR3 comprises 16 residues. Germline CDR1 and CDR2: SNHLY and FYNNEI. The CDR3 is CASSGTSGGAGNEQFF. CDR3 nucleotides: TGTGCCAGCAGCGGGACTAGCGGGGGGGCCGGGAATGAGCAGTTCTTC.

The rearrangement joins TRBV5-1 to TRBJ2-7; 8 bases are a match to TRBD1. The CDR3 has 18 residues. Germline V gene data show CDR1 as SGHRS and CDR2 as YFSETQ. Trimming took 1 base from V and 5 from J; bases not matched to a gene: 17. The CDR3 DNA reads as TGCGCCAGCAGCTTGAAAGCAGGGGGCGGGACCGCCCCAAACGAGCAGTACTTC. It translates to CASSLKAGGGTAPNEQYF.

The chain links TRBV9 to TRBJ2-3; 11 bases are shared with TRBD2. CDR1 is SGDLS and CDR2 is YYNGEE in the germline V gene. V trimming: 3 bases; J trimming: 7 bases; junction bases outside the gene matches: 7. CDR3 size: 15 residues. The CDR3 sequence is CASSATSGSRNTQYF. For the CDR3, the DNA is TGTGCCAGCAGCGCTACTAGCGGGAGTAGGAATACGCAGTATTTT. Looking up the rest from reference TRBV9 and TRBJ2-3 gives the full variable domain: DSGVTQTPKHLITATGQRVTLRCSPRSGDLSVYWYQQSLDQGLQFLIQYYNGEERAKGNILERFSAQQFPDLHSELNLSSLELGDSALYFCASSATSGSRNTQYFGPGTRLTVL.